This T cell receptor beta chain derives from a study of T cells in Graves' hyperthyroidism and ophthalmopathy. V was pared by 2 bases and J by 4 bases, with 15 bases between. CDR1 is MNHNS and CDR2 is SASEGT in the germline V gene. This CDR3 spans 16 amino acids. Ten or more counts support this clonotype. There were TCR beta CDR3 regions amplified from RNA transcripts. TCR CDR3 underwent first-round RT-PCR with the HTBI primer set. TCRdb reprocessed the multiplex PCR reads with MiXCR, giving one entry per CDR3 protein. Of over 500,000 distinct CDR3 sequences in the sample, about 14% were seen once. Any patient presenting with uncontrolled infection, other autoimmune disease, pregnancy or lactation was left out. Thyroid ultrasound, orbital computed tomography, clinical symptoms, and serum thyroxine and TRAb underpinned diagnoses.

The V and J genes are TRBV6-1 and TRBJ2-1; D is tentatively TRBD1 or TRBD2 (5 bases each). The receptor's source is a woman aged 40-49 years with Graves' hyperthyroidism. Sample: blood. CDR3 region: CASSELGTGRYNEQFF. CDR3 coding DNA: TGTGCCAGCAGTGAACTGGGGACGGGAAGGTACAATGAGCAGTTCTTC.